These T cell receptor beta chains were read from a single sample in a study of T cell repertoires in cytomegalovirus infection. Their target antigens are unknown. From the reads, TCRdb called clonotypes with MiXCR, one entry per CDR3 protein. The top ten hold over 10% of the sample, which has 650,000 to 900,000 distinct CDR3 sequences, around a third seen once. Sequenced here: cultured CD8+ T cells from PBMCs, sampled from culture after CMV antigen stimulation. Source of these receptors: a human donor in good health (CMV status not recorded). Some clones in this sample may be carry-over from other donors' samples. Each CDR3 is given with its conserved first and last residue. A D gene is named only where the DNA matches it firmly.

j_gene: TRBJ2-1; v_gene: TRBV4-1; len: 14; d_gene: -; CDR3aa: CASSQHRQTDEQFF
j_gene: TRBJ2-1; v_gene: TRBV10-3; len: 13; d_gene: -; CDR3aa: CAISELAIDEQFF
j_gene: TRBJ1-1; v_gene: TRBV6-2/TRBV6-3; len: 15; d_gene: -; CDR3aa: CASSYSYGGGTEAFF
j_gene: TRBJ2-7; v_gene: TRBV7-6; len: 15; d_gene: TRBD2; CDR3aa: CASSLESGALYEQYF
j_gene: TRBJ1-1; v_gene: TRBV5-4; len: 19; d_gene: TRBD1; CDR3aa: CASSLGGVSTGGWGTEAFF
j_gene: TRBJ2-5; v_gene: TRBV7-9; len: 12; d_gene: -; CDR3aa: CASSVREETQYF
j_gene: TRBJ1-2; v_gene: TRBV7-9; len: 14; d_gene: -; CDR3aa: CASSHNRRGYGYTF
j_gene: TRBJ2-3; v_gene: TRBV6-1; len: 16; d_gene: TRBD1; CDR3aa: CASSETGVVWVDTQYF
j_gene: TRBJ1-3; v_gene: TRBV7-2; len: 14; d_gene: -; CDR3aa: CASNRVGTGNTIYF
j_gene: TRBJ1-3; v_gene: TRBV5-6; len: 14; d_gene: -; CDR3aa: CASSLGHSGNTIYF
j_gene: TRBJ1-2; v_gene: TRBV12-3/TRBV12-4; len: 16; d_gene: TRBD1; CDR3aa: CASSSSPTGNNYGYTF
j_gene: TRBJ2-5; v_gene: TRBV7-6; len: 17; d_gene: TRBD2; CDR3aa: CASSSGLAGGAQETQYF
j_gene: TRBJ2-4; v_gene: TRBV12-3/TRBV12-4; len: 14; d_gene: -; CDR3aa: CASTQQTSQNIQYF
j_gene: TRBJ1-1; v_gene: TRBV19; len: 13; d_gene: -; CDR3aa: CASILTKNTEAFF
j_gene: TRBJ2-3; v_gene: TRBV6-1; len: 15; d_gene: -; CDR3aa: CASNPQGRETDTQYF
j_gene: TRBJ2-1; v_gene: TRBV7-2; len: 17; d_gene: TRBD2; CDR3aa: CASSASSGLSSYNEQFF
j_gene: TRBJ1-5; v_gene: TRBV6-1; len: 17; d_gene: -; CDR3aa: CASSFTGTKGENQPQHF
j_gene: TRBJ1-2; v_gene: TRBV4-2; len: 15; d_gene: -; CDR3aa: CASSQGEAPPGGYTF
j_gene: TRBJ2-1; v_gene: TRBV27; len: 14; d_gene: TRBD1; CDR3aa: CASGKGTGGNEQFF
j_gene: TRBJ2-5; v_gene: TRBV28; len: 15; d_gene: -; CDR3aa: CASSVTGRWAETQYF
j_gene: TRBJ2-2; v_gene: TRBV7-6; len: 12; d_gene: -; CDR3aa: CASSSISGELFF
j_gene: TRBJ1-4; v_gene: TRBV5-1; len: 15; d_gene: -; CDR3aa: CASSLRQDRNEKLFF
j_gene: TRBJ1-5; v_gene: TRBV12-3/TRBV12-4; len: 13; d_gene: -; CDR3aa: CASSFQSGSPQHF
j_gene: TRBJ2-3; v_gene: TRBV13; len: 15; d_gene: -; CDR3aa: CASSLGLGITDTQYF
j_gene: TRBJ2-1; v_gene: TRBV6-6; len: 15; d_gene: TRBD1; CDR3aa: CASSPARTGDDEQFF
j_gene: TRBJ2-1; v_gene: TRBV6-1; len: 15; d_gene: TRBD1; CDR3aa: CASSATGGSGNEQFF
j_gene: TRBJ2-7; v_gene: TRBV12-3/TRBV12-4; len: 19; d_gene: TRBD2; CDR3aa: CASSFVYSSSGGPSYEQYF
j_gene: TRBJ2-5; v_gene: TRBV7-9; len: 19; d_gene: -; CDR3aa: CASSLLAGAATPQQETQYF
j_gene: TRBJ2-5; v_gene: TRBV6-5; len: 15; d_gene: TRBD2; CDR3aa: CASNPGPGGGETQYF
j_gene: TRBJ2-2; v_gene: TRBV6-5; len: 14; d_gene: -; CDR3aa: CASNLLGRGGELFF
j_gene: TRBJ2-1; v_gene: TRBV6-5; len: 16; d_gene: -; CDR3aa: CASSYSLGEGYNEQFF
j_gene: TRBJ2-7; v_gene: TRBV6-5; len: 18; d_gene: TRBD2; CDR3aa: CASSPGLAGGHHSYEQYF